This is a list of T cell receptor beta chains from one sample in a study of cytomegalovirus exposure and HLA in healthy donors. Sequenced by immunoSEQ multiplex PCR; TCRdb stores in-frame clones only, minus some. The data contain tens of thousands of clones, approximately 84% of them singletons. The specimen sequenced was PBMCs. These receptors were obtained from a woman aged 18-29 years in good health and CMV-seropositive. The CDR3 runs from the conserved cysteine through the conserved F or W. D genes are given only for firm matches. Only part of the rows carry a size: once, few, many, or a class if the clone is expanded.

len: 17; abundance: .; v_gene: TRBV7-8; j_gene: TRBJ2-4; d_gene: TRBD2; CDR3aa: CASSFLTSGGAKNIQYF; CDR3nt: TGTGCCAGCAGCTTCTTAACTAGCGGGGGGGCCAAAAACATTCAGTACTTC
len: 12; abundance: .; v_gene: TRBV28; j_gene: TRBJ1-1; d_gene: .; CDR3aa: CASGTSNTEAFF; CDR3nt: TGTGCCAGCGGTACTTCGAACACTGAAGCTTTCTTT
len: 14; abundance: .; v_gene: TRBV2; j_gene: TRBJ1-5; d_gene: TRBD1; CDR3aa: CASRDRGRNQPQHF; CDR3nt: TGTGCCAGCAGGGACAGGGGGCGCAATCAGCCCCAGCATTTT
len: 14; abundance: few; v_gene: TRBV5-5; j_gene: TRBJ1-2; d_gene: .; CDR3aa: CASSSFRQSGGYTF; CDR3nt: TGTGCCAGCAGCTCCTTCCGACAGTCAGGTGGCTACACCTTC
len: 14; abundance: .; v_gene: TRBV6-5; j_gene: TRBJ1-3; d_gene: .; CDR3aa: CASSYGGAADTIYF; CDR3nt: TGTGCCAGCAGTTATGGGGGGGCGGCGGACACCATATATTTT
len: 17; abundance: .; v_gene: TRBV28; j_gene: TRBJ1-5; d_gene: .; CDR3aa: CASSLLQGTTQNQPQHF; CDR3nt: TGTGCCAGCAGTTTATTACAGGGTACTACGCAAAATCAGCCCCAGCATTTT
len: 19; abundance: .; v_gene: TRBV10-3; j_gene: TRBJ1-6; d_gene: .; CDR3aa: CAISESGKGGIGDNSPLHF; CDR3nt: TGTGCCATCAGTGAGTCCGGGAAAGGGGGAATAGGGGATAATTCACCCCTCCACTTT
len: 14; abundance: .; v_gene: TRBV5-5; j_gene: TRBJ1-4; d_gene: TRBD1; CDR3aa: CASSLLDRVEKLFF; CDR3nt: TGTGCCAGCAGCTTACTGGACAGGGTCGAAAAACTGTTTTTT
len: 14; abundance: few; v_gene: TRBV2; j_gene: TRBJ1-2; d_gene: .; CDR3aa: CASSGRQVNYGYTF; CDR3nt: TGTGCCAGCAGTGGCCGACAGGTTAACTATGGCTACACCTTC
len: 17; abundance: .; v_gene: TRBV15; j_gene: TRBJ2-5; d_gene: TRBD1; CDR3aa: CATSRRRQGAVKETQYF; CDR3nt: TGTGCCACCAGCAGACGGAGACAGGGGGCCGTCAAAGAGACCCAGTACTTC
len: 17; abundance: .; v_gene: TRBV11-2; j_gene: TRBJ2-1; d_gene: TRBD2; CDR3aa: CASSLGLTSGGAYEQFF; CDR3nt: TGTGCCAGCAGCTTAGGGTTGACTAGCGGGGGGGCCTATGAGCAGTTCTTC
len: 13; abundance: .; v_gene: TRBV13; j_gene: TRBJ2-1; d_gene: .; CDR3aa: CASSLGAGNEQFF; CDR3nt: TGTGCCAGCAGCTTAGGGGCGGGGAATGAGCAGTTCTTC
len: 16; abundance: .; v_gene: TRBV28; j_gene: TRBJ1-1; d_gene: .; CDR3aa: CASTPEDMALNTEAFF; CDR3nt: TGTGCCAGCACCCCGGAGGATATGGCCTTGAACACTGAAGCTTTCTTT
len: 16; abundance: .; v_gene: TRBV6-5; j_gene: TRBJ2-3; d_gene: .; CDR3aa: CASSYSQTLGTDTQYF; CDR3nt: TGTGCCAGCAGTTACTCGCAGACTCTAGGCACAGATACGCAGTATTTT
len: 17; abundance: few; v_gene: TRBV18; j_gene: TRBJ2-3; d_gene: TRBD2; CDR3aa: CASSPLGAGGSTDTQYF; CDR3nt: TGTGCCAGCTCACCACTCGGCGCGGGGGGGAGCACAGATACGCAGTATTTT
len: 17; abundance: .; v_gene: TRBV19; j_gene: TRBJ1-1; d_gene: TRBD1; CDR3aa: CASSRPGQGAGSTEAFF; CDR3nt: TGTGCCAGTAGTAGACCGGGACAGGGGGCCGGGAGCACTGAAGCTTTCTTT
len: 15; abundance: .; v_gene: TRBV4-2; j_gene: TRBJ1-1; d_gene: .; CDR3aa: CASSQVGQENTEAFF; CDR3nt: TGTGCCAGCAGCCAAGTGGGGCAGGAGAACACTGAAGCTTTCTTT
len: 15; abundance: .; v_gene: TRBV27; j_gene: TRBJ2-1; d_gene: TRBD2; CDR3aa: CASSLVAGSGSEQFF; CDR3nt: TGTGCCAGCAGTTTAGTAGCGGGGTCGGGCAGTGAGCAGTTCTTC
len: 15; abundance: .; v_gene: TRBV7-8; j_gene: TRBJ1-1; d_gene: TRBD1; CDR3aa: CASCRAGTGASEAFF; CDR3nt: TGTGCCAGTTGCCGGGCCGGGACAGGGGCTTCTGAAGCTTTCTTT
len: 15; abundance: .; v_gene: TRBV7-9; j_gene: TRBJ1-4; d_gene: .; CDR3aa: CASSQGGGGNEKLFF; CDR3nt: TGTGCCAGCAGCCAAGGAGGGGGGGGTAATGAAAAACTGTTTTTT
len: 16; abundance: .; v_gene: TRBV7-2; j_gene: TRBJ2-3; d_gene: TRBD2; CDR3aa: CASSFPTSGPTDTQYF; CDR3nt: TGTGCCAGCAGCTTCCCGACTAGCGGGCCCACAGATACGCAGTATTTT
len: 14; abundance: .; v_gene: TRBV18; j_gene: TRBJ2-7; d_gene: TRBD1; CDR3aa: CASSPGQELREQYF; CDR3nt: TGTGCCAGCTCACCGGGACAGGAGCTCAGGGAGCAGTACTTC
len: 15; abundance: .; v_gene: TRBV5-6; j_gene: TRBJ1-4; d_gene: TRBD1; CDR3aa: CASSQKLTQGEKLFF; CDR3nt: TGTGCCAGCAGCCAAAAATTGACACAGGGGGAAAAACTGTTTTTT
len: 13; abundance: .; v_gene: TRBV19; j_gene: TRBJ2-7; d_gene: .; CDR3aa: CASSMRGTYEQYF; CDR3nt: TGTGCCAGTAGTATGAGGGGGACGTACGAGCAGTACTTC
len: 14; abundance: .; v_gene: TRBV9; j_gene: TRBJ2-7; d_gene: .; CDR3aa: CASSVGRVWGEQYF; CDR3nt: TGTGCCAGCAGCGTAGGCAGGGTATGGGGCGAGCAGTACTTC
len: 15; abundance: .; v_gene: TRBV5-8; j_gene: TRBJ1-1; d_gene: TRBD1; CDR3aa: CASSSSQGWNTEAFF; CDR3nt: TGTGCCAGCAGCTCATCACAGGGGTGGAACACTGAAGCTTTCTTT
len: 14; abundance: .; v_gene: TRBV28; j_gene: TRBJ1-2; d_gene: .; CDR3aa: CASSLSATNYGYTF; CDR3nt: TGTGCCAGCAGTCTCTCCGCGACTAACTATGGCTACACCTTC
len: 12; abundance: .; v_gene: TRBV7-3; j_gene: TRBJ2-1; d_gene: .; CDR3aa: CASSYPPNEQFF; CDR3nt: TGTGCCAGCAGTTATCCCCCCAATGAGCAGTTCTTC
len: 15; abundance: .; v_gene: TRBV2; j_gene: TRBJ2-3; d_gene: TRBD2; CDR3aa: CASSESGESTDTQYF; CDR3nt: TGTGCCAGCAGCGAGAGCGGGGAGAGCACAGATACGCAGTATTTT
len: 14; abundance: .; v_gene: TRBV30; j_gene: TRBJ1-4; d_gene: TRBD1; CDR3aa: CAWSVGTGGEKLFF; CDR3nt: TGTGCCTGGAGTGTAGGGACAGGGGGTGAAAAACTGTTTTTT
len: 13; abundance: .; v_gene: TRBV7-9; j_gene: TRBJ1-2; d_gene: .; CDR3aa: CASSFFPPRGYTF; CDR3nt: TGTGCCAGCAGCTTTTTCCCCCCTAGGGGCTACACCTTC
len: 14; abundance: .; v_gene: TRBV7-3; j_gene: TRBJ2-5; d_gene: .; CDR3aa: CASSPGGTQETQYF; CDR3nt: TGTGCCAGCAGCCCAGGGGGGACCCAAGAGACCCAGTACTTC
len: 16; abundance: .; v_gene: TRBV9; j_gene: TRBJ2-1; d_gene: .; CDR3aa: CASSLGGRGLYNEQFF; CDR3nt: TGTGCCAGCAGCCTGGGAGGGCGGGGGCTATACAATGAGCAGTTCTTC
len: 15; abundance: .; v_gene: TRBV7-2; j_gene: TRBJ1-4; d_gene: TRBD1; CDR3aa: CASSLRDRANEKLFF; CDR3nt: TGTGCCAGCAGCTTACGAGACAGGGCTAATGAAAAACTGTTTTTT
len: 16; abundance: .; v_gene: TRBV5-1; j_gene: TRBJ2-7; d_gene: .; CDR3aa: CASRRVHSDSSYEQYF; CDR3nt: TGCGCCAGCAGAAGAGTACACTCAGACAGCTCCTACGAGCAGTACTTC
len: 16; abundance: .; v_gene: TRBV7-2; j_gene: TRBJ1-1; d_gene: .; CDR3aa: CASSIRDGGQNTEAFF; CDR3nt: TGTGCCAGCAGCATCCGGGACGGGGGTCAGAACACTGAAGCTTTCTTT
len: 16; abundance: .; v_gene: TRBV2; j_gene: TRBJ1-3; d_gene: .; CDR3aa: CASSVSGSRAGNTIYF; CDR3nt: TGTGCCAGCAGTGTTTCGGGGTCAAGAGCTGGAAACACCATATATTTT
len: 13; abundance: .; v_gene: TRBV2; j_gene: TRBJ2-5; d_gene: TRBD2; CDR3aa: CASRGGGDETQYF; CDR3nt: TGTGCCAGCAGGGGTGGGGGGGACGAGACCCAGTACTTC
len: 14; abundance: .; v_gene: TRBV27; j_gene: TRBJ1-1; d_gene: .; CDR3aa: CASSLFWQNTEAFF; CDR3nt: TGTGCCAGCAGTTTGTTTTGGCAGAACACTGAAGCTTTCTTT
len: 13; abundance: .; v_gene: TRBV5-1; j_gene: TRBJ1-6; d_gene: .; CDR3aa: CASSQYTDSPLHF; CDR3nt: TGCGCCAGCAGCCAGTACACCGATTCACCCCTCCACTTT
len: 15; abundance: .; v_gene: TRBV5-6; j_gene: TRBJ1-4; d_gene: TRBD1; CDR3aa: CASSPRGTGLGKLFF; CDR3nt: TGTGCCAGCAGCCCCCGAGGGACAGGCCTGGGAAAACTGTTTTTT
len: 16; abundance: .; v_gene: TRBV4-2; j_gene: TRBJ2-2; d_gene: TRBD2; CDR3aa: CASSQAGGPRSGELFF; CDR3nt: TGTGCCAGCAGCCAAGCGGGGGGGCCCAGAAGCGGGGAGCTGTTTTTT
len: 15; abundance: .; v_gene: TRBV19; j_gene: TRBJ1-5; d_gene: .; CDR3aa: CASIARRSSNQPQHF; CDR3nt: TGTGCCAGTATCGCCCGGCGGAGTAGCAATCAGCCCCAGCATTTT
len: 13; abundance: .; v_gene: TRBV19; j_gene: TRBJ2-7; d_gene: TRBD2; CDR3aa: CASSSSGGYEQYF; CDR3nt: TGTGCCAGTAGCTCCTCGGGGGGGTACGAGCAGTACTTC
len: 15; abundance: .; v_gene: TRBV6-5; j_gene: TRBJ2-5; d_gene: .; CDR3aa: CASSYSGGPQETQYF; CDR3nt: TGTGCCAGCAGTTACTCGGGGGGGCCCCAAGAGACCCAGTACTTC
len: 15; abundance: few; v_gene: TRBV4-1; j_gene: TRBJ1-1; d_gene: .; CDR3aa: CASRDSVTGNTEAFF; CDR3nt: TGCGCCAGCAGAGATAGTGTTACAGGTAACACTGAAGCTTTCTTT
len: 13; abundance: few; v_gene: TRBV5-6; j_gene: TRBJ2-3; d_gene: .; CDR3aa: CASSLSGTDTQYF; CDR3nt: TGTGCCAGCAGCTTGTCGGGCACAGATACGCAGTATTTT
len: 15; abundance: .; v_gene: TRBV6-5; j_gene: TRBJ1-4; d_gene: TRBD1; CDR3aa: CASRDGAGGLEKLFF; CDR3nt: TGTGCCAGCAGAGACGGGGCAGGGGGTTTGGAAAAACTGTTTTTT
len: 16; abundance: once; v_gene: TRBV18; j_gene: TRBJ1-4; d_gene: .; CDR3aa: CASSPQYADTHEKLFF; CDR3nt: TGTGCCAGCTCACCACAGTACGCGGACACTCATGAAAAACTGTTTTTT
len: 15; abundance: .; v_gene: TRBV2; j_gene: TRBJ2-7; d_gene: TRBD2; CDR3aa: CASKPAGDPTREQYF; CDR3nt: TGTGCCAGCAAGCCTGCGGGGGACCCTACGAGAGAACAGTACTTC